The TCR beta chain described here comes from a study of blood T cells in healthy people across ages. Using a J-beta primer mix together with a sample-barcoded 5' primer, a second PCR was run for roughly 7 to 11 cycles. TCRdb re-called the 5' RACE reads with MiXCR, one entry per CDR3 protein. This table holds about 1.4 million distinct CDR3 sequences, roughly 59% found once. CDR1 is MNHNY, CDR2 SVGAGI, per germline (reference sequence). The CDR3 consists of 11 residues. V gave up 9 bases and J gave up 4 bases, with 8 bases separating them. The sequence was obtained from a young man in good health. Sequenced: blood. The chain recombines TRBV6-6 with TRBJ2-3, with D possibly TRBD2 on 5 matching bases. CDR3 DNA sequence: TGTGCCAGAGGAGGAGCAGATACGCAGTATTTT. Amino acids: CARGGADTQYF.